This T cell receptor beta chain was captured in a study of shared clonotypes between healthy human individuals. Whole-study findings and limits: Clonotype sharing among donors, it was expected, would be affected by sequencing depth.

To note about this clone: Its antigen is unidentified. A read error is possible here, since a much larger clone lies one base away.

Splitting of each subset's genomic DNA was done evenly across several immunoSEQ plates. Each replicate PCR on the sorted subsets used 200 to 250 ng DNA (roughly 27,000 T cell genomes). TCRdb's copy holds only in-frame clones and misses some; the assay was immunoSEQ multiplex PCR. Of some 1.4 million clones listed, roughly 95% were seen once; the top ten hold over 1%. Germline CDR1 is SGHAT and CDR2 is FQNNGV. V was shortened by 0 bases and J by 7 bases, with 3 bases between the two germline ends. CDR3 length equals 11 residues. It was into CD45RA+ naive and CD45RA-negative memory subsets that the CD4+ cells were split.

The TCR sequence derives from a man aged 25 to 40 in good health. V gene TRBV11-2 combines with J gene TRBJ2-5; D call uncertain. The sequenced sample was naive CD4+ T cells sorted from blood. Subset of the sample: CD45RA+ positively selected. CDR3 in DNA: TGTGCCAGCAGCTTAGAAGGGACCCAGTACTTC. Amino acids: CASSLEGTQYF. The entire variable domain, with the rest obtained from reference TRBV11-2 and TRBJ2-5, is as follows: EAGVAQSPRYKIIEKRQSVAFWCNPISGHATLYWYQQILGQGPKLLIQFQNNGVVDDSQLPKDRFSAERLKGVDSTLKIQPAKLEDSAVYLCASSLEGTQYFGPGTRLLVL.